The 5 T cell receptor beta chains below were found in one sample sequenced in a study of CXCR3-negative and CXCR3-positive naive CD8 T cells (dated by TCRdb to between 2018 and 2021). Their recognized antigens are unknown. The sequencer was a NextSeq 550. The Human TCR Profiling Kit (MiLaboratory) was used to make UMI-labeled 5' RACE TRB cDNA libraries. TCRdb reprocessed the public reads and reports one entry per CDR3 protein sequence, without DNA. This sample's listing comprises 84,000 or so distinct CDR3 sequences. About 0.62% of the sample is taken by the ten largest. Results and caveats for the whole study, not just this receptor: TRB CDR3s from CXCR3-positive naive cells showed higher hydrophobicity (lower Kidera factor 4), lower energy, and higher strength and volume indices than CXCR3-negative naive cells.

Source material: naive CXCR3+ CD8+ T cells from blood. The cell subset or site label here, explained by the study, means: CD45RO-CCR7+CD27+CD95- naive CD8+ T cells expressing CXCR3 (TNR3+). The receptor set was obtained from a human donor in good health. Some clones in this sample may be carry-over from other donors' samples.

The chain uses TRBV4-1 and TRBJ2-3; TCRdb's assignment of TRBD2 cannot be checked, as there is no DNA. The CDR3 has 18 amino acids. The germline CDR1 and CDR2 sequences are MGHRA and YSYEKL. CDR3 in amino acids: CASSHDPSGGLLGDTQYF.

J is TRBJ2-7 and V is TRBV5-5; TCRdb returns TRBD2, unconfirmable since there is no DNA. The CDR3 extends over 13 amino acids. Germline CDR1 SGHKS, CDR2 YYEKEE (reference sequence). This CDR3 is CASSFIQGGEQYF.

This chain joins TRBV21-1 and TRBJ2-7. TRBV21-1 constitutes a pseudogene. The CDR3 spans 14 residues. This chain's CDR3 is CASSKVAVAYEQYF.

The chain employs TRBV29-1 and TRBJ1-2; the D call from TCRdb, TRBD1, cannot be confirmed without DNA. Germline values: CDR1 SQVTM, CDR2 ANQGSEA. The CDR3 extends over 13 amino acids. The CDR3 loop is CSVEDDRAYGYTF.

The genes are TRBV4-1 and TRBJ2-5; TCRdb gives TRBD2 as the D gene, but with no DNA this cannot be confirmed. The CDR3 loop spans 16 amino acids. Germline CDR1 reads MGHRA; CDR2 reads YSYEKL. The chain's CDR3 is CASSQVGLAAKETQYF.